This T cell receptor (beta chain) was retrieved from a study of T cells after yellow fever vaccination. Broader study findings: Bulk-population clonotypes that are abundant could appear as contaminants in FACS-sorted repertoires. Once the booster was given, most primary-vaccination clones reappeared, at just over 95% for CD4 and more than 85% for CD8. The secondary response showed a weaker magnitude and a faster peak, day 5 versus 15.

This clonotype was detected a few times. Its target is unknown. By 5'RACE template switching, TCR cDNA was produced, with a universal primer site and UMIs added in the process. TCRdb analysed the 5' RACE reads with MiXCR anew, one entry per CDR3 protein. The sample carries approximately 160,000 distinct CDR3 sequences, 9.3% recorded once. Germline lookup yields CDR1 MNHEY and CDR2 SVGEGT. This CDR3 is built from 16 residues. V was shortened by 0 bases and J by 0 bases, with 9 bases between the two germline ends. The rearrangement links TRBV6-2 or TRBV6-3 to TRBJ2-1; D not certain. The receptor's source is a young man who received the YFV17D yellow fever vaccine. This specimen was CD8+ T cells sorted from PBMCs, taken 45 days after the yellow fever booster vaccination. CDR3 bases: TGTGCCAGCAGTTACTCGAGCTGGAGCTCCTACAATGAGCAGTTCTTC. It translates to CASSYSSWSSYNEQFF.